This note documents a single T cell receptor beta chain sequence. The CDR3 runs 13 residues. In germline, CDR1 is SGHVS, CDR2 FQNEAQ. The V end lost 5 bases, the J end lost 10 bases, and 15 bases lay between the germline ends. These data are taken from a study of T cell clonotyping in hematopoietic cell transplantation. Generated by immunoSEQ multiplex PCR, the TCRdb table keeps only in-frame clones and is missing some. Of several thousand clones in the sample, more than 75% were seen once. The V gene is TRBV7-8, the J gene TRBJ2-1, with D maybe TRBD2 (5 bases). The TCR was taken from a male patient between 60 and 69 years old who had an allogeneic stem cell transplant from an unrelated donor, so the T cells may come from the graft donor. Some clones in this sample may be carry-over from other donors' samples. The source material was peripheral blood mononuclear cells, sampled 30 days after allogeneic stem cell transplant. The CDR3 coding sequence is TGTGCCAGCAGCACGAGCGGAATCGGGGAGCAGTTCTTC. Protein product: CASSTSGIGEQFF.